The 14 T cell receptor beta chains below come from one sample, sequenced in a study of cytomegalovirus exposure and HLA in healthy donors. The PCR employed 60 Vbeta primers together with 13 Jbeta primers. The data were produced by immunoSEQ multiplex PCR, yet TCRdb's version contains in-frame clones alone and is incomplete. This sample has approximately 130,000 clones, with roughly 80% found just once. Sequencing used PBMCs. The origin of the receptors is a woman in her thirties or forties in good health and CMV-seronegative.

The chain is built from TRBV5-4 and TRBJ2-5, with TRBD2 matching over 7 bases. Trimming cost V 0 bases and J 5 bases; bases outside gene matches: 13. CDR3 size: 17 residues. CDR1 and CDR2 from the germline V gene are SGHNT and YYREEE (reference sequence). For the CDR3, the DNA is TGTGCCAGCAGCTTGGGTGGTATTGGTCTAGCGGCCGAGACCCAGTACTTC. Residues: CASSLGGIGLAAETQYF. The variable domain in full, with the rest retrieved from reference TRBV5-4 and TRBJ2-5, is ETGVTQSPTHLIKTRGQQVTLRCSSQSGHNTVSWYQQALGQGPQFIFQYYREEENGRGNFPPRFSGLQFPNYSSELNVNALELDDSALYLCASSLGGIGLAAETQYFGPGTRLLVL.

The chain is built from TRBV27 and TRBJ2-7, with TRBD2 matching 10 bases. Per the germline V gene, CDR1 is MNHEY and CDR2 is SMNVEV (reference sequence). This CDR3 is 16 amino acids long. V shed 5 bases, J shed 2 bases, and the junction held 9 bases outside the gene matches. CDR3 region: CASSNHASGRAYEQYF. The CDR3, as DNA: TGTGCCAGCAGTAACCACGCTAGCGGGAGAGCCTACGAGCAGTACTTC.

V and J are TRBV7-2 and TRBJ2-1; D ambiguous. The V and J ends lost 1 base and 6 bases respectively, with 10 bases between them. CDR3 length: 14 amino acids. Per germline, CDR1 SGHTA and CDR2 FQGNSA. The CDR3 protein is CASSLGLAPNEQFF. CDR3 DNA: TGTGCCAGCAGCTTAGGACTTGCTCCCAATGAGCAGTTCTTC.

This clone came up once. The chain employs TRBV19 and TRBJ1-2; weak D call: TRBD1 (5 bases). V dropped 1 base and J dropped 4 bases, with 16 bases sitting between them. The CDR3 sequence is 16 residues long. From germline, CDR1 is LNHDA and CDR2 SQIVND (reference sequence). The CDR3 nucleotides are TGTGCCAGTAGTATAGTTCGCGGGACGGGGATCTATGGCTACACCTTC. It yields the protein CASSIVRGTGIYGYTF. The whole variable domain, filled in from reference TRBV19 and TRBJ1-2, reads DGGITQSPKYLFRKEGQNVTLSCEQNLNHDAMYWYRQDPGQGLRLIYYSQIVNDFQKGDIAEGYSVSREKKESFPLTVTSAQKNPTAFYLCASSIVRGTGIYGYTFGSGTRLTVV.

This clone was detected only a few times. For the CDR3, the DNA is TGTGCCAGCAGCTTAGCCGGAGATACGCAGTATTTT. It specifies CASSLAGDTQYF. The V gene is TRBV11-2, the J gene TRBJ2-3; no definite D call. CDR3 length equals 12 residues. Germline CDR1 reads SGHAT; CDR2 reads FQNNGV. V gave up 1 base and J gave up 5 bases, with 4 bases separating them.

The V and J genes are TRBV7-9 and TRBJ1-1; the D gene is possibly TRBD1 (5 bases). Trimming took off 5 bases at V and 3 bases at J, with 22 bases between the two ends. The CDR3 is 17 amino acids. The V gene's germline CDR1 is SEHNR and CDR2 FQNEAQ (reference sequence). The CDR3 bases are TGTGCCAGCAGCCTCCGGGCGGACCCCGCGGGGGACACTGAAGCTTTCTTT. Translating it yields CASSLRADPAGDTEAFF. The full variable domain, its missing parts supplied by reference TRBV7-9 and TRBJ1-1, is DTGVSQNPRHKITKRGQNVTFRCDPISEHNRLYWYRQTLGQGPEFLTYFQNEAQLEKSRLLSDRFSAERPKGSFSTLEIQRTEQGDSAMYLCASSLRADPAGDTEAFFGQGTRLTVV.

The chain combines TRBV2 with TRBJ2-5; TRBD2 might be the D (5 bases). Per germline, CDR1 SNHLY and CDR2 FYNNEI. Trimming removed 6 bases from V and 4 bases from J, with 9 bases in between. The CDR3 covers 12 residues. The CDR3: CASRDFGETQYF. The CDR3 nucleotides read TGTGCCAGCAGGGACTTCGGAGAGACCCAGTACTTC.

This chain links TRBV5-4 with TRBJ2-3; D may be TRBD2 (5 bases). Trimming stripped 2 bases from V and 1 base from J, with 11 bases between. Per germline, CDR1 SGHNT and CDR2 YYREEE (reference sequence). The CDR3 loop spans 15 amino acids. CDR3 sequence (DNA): TGTGCCAGCAGCTTATTTGCGAGGGGCACAGATACGCAGTATTTT. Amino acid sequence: CASSLFARGTDTQYF.

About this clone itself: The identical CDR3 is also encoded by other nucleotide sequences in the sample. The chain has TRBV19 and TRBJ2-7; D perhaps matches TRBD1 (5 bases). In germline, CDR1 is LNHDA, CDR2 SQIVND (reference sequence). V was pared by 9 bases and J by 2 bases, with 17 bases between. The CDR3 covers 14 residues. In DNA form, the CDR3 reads TGTGCCAGCAGTCGACCAGGGCCCCCCTACGAGCAGTACTTC. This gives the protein CASSRPGPPYEQYF.

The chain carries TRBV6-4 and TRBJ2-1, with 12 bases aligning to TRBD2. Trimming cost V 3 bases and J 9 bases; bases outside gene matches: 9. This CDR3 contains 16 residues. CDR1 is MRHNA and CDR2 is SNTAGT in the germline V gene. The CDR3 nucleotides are TGTGCCAGCAGTGAATCTAGCGGGAGGGCTGACGGTGAGCAGTTCTTC. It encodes CASSESSGRADGEQFF.

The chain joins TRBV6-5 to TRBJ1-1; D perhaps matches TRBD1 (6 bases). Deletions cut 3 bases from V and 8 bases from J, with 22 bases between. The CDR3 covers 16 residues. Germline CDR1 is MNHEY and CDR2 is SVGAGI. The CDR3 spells CASSYDYGGGAGEAFF. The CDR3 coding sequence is TGTGCCAGCAGTTATGATTATGGTGGGGGGGCCGGGGAAGCTTTCTTT.

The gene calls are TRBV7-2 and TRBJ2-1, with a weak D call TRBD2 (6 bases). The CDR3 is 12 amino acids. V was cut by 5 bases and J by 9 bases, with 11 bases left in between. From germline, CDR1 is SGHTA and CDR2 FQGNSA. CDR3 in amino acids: CASSPYSGEQFF. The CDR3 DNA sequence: TGTGCCAGCAGCCCCTATAGCGGTGAGCAGTTCTTC. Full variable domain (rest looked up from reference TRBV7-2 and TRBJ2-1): GAGVSQSPSNKVTEKGKDVELRCDPISGHTALYWYRQSLGQGLEFLIYFQGNSAPDKSGLPSDRFSAERTGGSVSTLTIQRTQQEDSAVYLCASSPYSGEQFFGPGTRLTVL.

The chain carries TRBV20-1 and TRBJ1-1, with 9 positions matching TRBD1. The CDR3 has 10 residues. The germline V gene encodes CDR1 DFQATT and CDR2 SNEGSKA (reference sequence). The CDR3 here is CAGGQGKAFF. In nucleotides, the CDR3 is TGCGCCGGTGGACAGGGGAAAGCTTTCTTT.

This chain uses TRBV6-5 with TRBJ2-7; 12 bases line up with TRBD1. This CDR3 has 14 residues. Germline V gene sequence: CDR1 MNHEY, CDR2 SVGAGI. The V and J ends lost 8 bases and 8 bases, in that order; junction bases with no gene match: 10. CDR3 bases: TGTGCCAGCGGACCCGGGGGGACAGGGGGCAAGCAGTACTTC. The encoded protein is CASGPGGTGGKQYF.